The T cell receptor beta chain described here comes from a study of T cells after yellow fever vaccination. This clonotype was seen many times. The CDR3 is made up of 15 amino acids. V was trimmed by 5 bases and J by 0 bases, leaving 11 bases between them. Germline lookup yields CDR1 SGHTA and CDR2 FQGTGA. TCRdb reprocessed the 5' RACE reads via MiXCR and lists one record per CDR3 protein. This sample has about 180,000 distinct CDR3 sequences, with roughly 6.2% found just once. The material sequenced was CD4+ T cells sorted from PBMCs, taken on the day of the first yellow fever vaccination. The source is a man aged 18 to 35 who received the YFV17D yellow fever vaccine. The V and J genes are TRBV7-3 and TRBJ2-1; D might be TRBD2 (6 bases). DNA for the CDR3: TGTGCCAGCAGCCGCGGGGCCAGCTCCTACAATGAGCAGTTCTTC. Translation: CASSRGASSYNEQFF.